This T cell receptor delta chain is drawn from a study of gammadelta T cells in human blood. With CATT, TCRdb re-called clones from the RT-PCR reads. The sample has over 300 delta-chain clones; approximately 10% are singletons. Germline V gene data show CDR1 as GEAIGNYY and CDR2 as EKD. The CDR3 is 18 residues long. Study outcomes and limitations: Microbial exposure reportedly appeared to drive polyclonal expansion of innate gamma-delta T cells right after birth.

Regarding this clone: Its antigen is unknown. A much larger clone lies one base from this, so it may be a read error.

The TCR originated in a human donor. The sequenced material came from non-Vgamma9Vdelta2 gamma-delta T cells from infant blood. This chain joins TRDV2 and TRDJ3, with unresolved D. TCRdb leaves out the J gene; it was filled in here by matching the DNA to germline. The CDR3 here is CAGDGGNAFSWDTRQMFF. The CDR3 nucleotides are TGTGCCGGTGACGGAGGGAACGCGTTCTCCTGGGACACCCGACAGATGTTTTTC.